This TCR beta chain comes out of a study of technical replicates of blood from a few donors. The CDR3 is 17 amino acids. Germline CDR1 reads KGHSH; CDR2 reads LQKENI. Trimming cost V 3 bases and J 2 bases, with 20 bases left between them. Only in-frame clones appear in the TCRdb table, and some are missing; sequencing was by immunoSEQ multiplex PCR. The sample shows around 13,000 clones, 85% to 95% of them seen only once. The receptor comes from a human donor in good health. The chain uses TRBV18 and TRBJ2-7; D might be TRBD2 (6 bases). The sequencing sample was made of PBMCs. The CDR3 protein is CASSPAAISGGAYEQYF. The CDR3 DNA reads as TGTGCCAGCTCACCGGCTGCGATTAGCGGAGGGGCCTACGAGCAGTACTTC.